A single sample gave rise to the 8 T cell receptor beta chains below, sequenced in a study of CD8 T cells in ankylosing spondylitis. TCRdb redid the calling of the 5' RACE reads with MiXCR, one entry per CDR3 protein. The sample lists 500,000 to 550,000 distinct CDR3 sequences, 12% occurring once. The antigens for these receptors are not known. Study-wide results and limits: A TCR beta motif made of several highly homologous variants seemed typical of ankylosing spondylitis blood.

Sequences were obtained from blood, either unsorted or a sorted T cell fraction (not recorded which). The receptor source for this set is a male donor with ankylosing spondylitis.

This sequence joins TRBV20-1 and TRBJ1-6, with D perhaps matching TRBD1 (5 bases). CDR1 DFQATT and CDR2 SNEGSKA come from the germline V gene (reference sequence). V dropped 5 bases and J dropped 0 bases, with 11 bases sitting between them. CDR3 length: 15 residues. This CDR3 reads CSAGDSSSYNSPLHF. The CDR3 DNA is TGCAGTGCTGGGGACTCGAGCTCCTATAATTCACCCCTCCACTTT.

This clonotype was picked up many times. This chain uses TRBV10-3 with TRBJ2-7; D is unclear. V was trimmed by 0 bases and J by 1 base, leaving 7 bases between them. CDR3 length: 14 residues. CDR1 and CDR2 (germline): ENHRY, SYGVKD. CDR3 sequence: CAISESGQSYEQYF. CDR3 sequence (DNA): TGTGCCATCAGTGAGTCAGGGCAGTCCTACGAGCAGTACTTC.

The rearrangement joins TRBV18 to TRBJ1-1, with D hard to call. The CDR3 covers 16 residues. Looked up from germline, CDR1 is KGHSH and CDR2 is LQKENI. V shed 1 base and J shed 1 base, with 13 bases lying between them. CDR3 nucleotide sequence: TGTGCCAGCTCACCACTTCCTTCAACATGGAACACTGAAGCTTTCTTT. Translated, it gives CASSPLPSTWNTEAFF.

The chain uses TRBV12-3 or TRBV12-4 and TRBJ2-1; D may be TRBD2 (5 bases). The ends were cut back, 7 bases at V and 6 bases at J, with 16 bases in the middle. The CDR3 is 14 residues long. CDR3 nucleotides: TGTGCCAGCACCTACCCGGGGTCTGGCAATGAGCAGTTCTTC. Its protein is CASTYPGSGNEQFF.

This clonotype came up many times. The genes are TRBV12-3 or TRBV12-4 and TRBJ1-1, with D tentatively TRBD1 (5 bases). V dropped 6 bases and J dropped 5 bases, with 16 bases sitting between them. The CDR3 sequence is 14 residues long. CDR3 loop: CASSTTGGGTEAFF. For the CDR3, the DNA is TGTGCCAGCAGCACGACCGGGGGGGGGACTGAAGCTTTCTTT.

This clonotype was found many times. V is TRBV4-2 and J is TRBJ1-3, with unresolved D. Per the germline V gene, CDR1 is LGHNA and CDR2 is YNFKEQ. The CDR3 extends over 13 amino acids. The V and J ends lost 3 bases and 0 bases respectively, with 3 bases between them. The DNA of the CDR3 is TGTGCCAGCAGCCATCACTCTGGAAACACCATATATTTT. This codes for CASSHHSGNTIYF.

This clonotype turned up a few times. J is TRBJ2-2 and V is TRBV4-2; weak D call: TRBD2 (5 bases). V was pared by 3 bases and J by 7 bases, with 18 bases between. The V gene's germline CDR1 is LGHNA and CDR2 YNFKEQ. This CDR3 has 16 amino acids. The CDR3: CASSHTAGPEVGELFF. In DNA, the CDR3 is TGTGCCAGCAGCCACACCGCCGGGCCGGAGGTCGGGGAGCTGTTTTTT.

Only a few counts were recorded for this clonotype. A junction end diverges from the germline sequence, so it may reflect a read error. J is TRBJ1-5 and V is TRBV24-1; D is unclear. This CDR3 is built from 13 residues. The germline V gene encodes CDR1 KGHDR and CDR2 SFDVKD. This CDR3 is CATSGDSYQPQHF. The CDR3 DNA reads TGTGCCACCAGTGGAGATAGCTATCAGCCCCAGCATTTT.